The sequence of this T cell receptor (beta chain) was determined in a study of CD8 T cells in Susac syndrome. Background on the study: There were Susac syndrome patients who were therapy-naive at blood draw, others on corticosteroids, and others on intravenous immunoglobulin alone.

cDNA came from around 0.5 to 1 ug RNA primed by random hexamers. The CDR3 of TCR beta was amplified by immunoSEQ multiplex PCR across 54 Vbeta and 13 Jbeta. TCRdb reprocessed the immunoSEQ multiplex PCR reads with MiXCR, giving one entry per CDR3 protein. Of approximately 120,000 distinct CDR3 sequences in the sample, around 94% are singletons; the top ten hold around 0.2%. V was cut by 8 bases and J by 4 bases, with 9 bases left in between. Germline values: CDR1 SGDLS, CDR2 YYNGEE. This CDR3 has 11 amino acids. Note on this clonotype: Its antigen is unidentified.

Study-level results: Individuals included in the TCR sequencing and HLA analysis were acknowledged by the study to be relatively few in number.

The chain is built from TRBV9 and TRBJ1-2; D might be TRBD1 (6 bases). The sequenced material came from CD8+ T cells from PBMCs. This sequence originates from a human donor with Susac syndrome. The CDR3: CASSGAYGYTF. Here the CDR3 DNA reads TGTGCCAGTTCAGGGGCCTATGGCTACACCTTC.